The 30 T cell receptor beta chains given below trace back to one sample, sequenced in a study of Ad26.COV2.S vaccination and SARS-CoV-2 variants. Produced via immunoSEQ multiplex PCR; TCRdb's table is partial and in-frame only. The sample carries more than 350,000 clones, 80% to 95% recorded once. Sample treatment: roughly 19 received Ad26.COV2.S at low or high dose, single or two shots; 5 received placebo; per-sample allocation not given. Sampling occurred on day 63 after the first vaccine or placebo injection. Sequencing was performed on peripheral blood, taken in a trial of Ad26.COV2.S vaccine versus placebo. The receptors here all came from a person between 18 and 65 years old who received the Ad26.COV2.S COVID-19 vaccine or a placebo.

V gene TRBV7-2 combines with J gene TRBJ2-1; 9 bases are a match to TRBD2. The germline V gene has CDR1 SGHTA and CDR2 FQGNSA. This CDR3 contains 15 residues. The junction had 5 bases not matched to a gene; V was cut back by 0 bases and J by 8 bases. CDR3 DNA: TGTGCCAGCAGCTTAGCTCCTAGCGGGATGTATGAGCAGTTCTTC. Amino acids: CASSLAPSGMYEQFF.

This clone was seen only a few times. The chain employs TRBV11-1 and TRBJ1-5; D unresolved. Deletions cut 1 base from V and 1 base from J, with 11 bases between. This CDR3 is built from 16 residues. Germline CDR1 SGHAT, CDR2 FQDESV (reference sequence). The CDR3: CASSLGRVRSNQPQHF. The DNA of the CDR3 is TGTGCCAGCAGCTTAGGCCGGGTACGGAGCAATCAGCCCCAGCATTTT.

The chain combines TRBV4-3 with TRBJ2-7, with D tentatively TRBD1 (5 bases). CDR1 and CDR2 from the germline V gene are LGHNA and YSLEER. This CDR3 is 14 amino acids long. Trimming took 0 bases from V and 0 from J, leaving 6 bases between them. The CDR3 spells CASSQDRVSYEQYF. In DNA, the CDR3 is TGCGCCAGCAGCCAAGACAGGGTCTCCTACGAGCAGTACTTC.

This sequence joins TRBV19 and TRBJ2-7, with D unresolved. From germline, CDR1 is LNHDA and CDR2 SQIVND (reference sequence). V was pared by 0 bases and J by 2 bases, with 11 bases between. The CDR3 totals 15 residues. Written as DNA, the CDR3 is TGTGCCAGTAGTATAGATCTGGCCTACGCCTACGAGCAGTACTTC. Protein: CASSIDLAYAYEQYF.

The rearrangement links TRBV28 to TRBJ1-1, with no clear D. The germline gives CDR1 MDHEN, CDR2 SYDVKM. The CDR3 is made up of 12 amino acids. Trimming left V 1 base short and J 3 bases short, with 3 bases between. The CDR3 spells CASSLSYTEAFF. The CDR3 coding sequence is TGTGCCAGCAGTTTATCCTACACTGAAGCTTTCTTT.

The rearrangement links TRBV7-6 to TRBJ2-7; D may correspond to TRBD1 or TRBD2 (5 bases each). Trimming cost V 6 bases and J 4 bases, with 19 bases left between them. CDR1 and CDR2 from the germline V gene are SGHVS and FNYEAQ. This CDR3 is built from 15 residues. CDR3 region: CASSSIGGTGYEQYF. CDR3 in DNA: TGTGCCAGCAGTTCCATTGGGGGAACGGGGTACGAGCAGTACTTC.

In DNA, the CDR3 is TGTGCCAGCAGCGTAGACCCGCCGAGCACAGATACGCAGTATTTT. Its translation is CASSVDPPSTDTQYF. V and J are TRBV9 and TRBJ2-3; D unclear. CDR1 and CDR2 from the germline V gene are SGDLS and YYNGEE. The length of the CDR3 is 15 residues. Trimming pared 0 bases from V and 0 bases from J, leaving 8 bases between.

The rearrangement joins TRBV5-1 to TRBJ2-5; D gene ambiguous. Germline values: CDR1 SGHRS, CDR2 YFSETQ. V lost 0 bases to trimming and J lost 1 base, with 10 bases between them. The CDR3 spans 15 residues. CDR3 protein: CASSLDHATQETQYF. The CDR3 bases are TGCGCCAGCAGCTTGGATCACGCAACCCAAGAGACCCAGTACTTC.

This chain uses TRBV24-1 with TRBJ2-1; maybe TRBD2 (6 bases). Germline assignment: CDR1 KGHDR and CDR2 SFDVKD. The CDR3 is 15 amino acids. V shed 4 bases and J shed 7 bases, with 16 bases lying between them. The CDR3 DNA sequence: TGTGCCACCAGTGACGGAGGGAGGAAAGGGAATGAGCAGTTCTTC. Its translation: CATSDGGRKGNEQFF.

The chain is built from TRBV18 and TRBJ2-7, with D tentatively TRBD1 (6 bases). Germline CDR1 is KGHSH and CDR2 is LQKENI. The CDR3 loop spans 15 amino acids. Trimming took off 2 bases at V and 2 bases at J, with 13 bases between the two ends. In DNA, the CDR3 is TGTGCCAGCTCACCAGGACAGAGTGGGCCCTACGAGCAGTACTTC. It yields the protein CASSPGQSGPYEQYF.

The chain joins TRBV18 to TRBJ2-3, with 9 bases that match TRBD2. The V segment lost 3 bases and the J segment 0 bases; nucleotides outside the gene matches: 7. The germline V gene has CDR1 KGHSH and CDR2 LQKENI. This CDR3 has 17 amino acids. CDR3 amino acids: CASSPLAGSSSTDTQYF. DNA for the CDR3: TGTGCCAGCTCACCGCTAGCGGGATCGTCTAGCACAGATACGCAGTATTTT. Based on the CDR3 plus reference TRBV18 and TRBJ2-3, the full variable domain is NAGVMQNPRHLVRRRGQEARLRCSPMKGHSHVYWYRQLPEEGLKFMVYLQKENIIDESGMPKERFSAEFPKEGPSILRIQQVVRGDSAAYFCASSPLAGSSSTDTQYFGPGTRLTVL.

This clone was seen only a few times. The chain has TRBV6-2 or TRBV6-3 and TRBJ1-5; possible D gene TRBD1, 5 bases. CDR1 is MNHEY and CDR2 is SVGEGT in the germline V gene. CDR3 length equals 16 residues. With 4 bases removed from V and 0 bases from J, the gap between germline ends came to 13 bases. In DNA, the CDR3 is TGTGCCAGCAGTTTAGACACAGGATATAGCAATCAGCCCCAGCATTTT. Translation gives CASSLDTGYSNQPQHF.

The chain links TRBV6-5 to TRBJ1-2, with no clear D. The V and J ends lost 0 bases and 11 bases respectively, with 16 bases between them. This CDR3 is 14 amino acids long. Germline assignment: CDR1 MNHEY and CDR2 SVGAGI. CDR3 in amino acids: CASSYSMQAWEYTF. The CDR3 region has the DNA TGTGCCAGCAGTTACTCGATGCAGGCATGGGAGTACACCTTC.

The V gene is TRBV6-2 or TRBV6-3, the J gene TRBJ1-1; TRBD1 matches at 7 bases. Germline V gene sequence: CDR1 MNHEY, CDR2 SVGEGT. CDR3 size: 17 residues. The V segment lost 0 bases and the J segment 6 bases; nucleotides outside the gene matches: 13. CDR3 amino acids: CASSYSTFRQGGSEAFF. The CDR3 DNA sequence: TGTGCCAGCAGTTACTCGACCTTTAGACAGGGTGGCTCTGAAGCTTTCTTT.

The chain has TRBV2 and TRBJ1-4; maybe TRBD1 (5 bases). Germline V gives CDR1 SNHLY, CDR2 FYNNEI. The CDR3 runs 15 residues. V dropped 7 bases and J dropped 0 bases, with 12 bases sitting between them. The CDR3 DNA follows: TGTGCCAGCACTGGGACGATTACAACTAATGAAAAACTGTTTTTT. Residues: CASTGTITTNEKLFF.

The genes are TRBV9 and TRBJ2-1; 8 nucleotides align to TRBD2. The CDR3 totals 16 residues. CDR1 and CDR2 from the germline V gene are SGDLS and YYNGEE. Trimming removed 1 base from V and 1 base from J; junction bases left unmatched: 4. CDR3 in DNA: TGTGCCAGCAGCGTATTGGCGGGAGGTTCCTACAATGAGCAGTTCTTC. Translating it yields CASSVLAGGSYNEQFF.

The chain combines TRBV5-5 with TRBJ2-7; either TRBD1 or TRBD2 may fit D (6 bases each). The CDR3 has 13 amino acids. V lost 2 bases, J lost 5 bases, and 11 bases lay in between. Per germline, CDR1 SGHKS and CDR2 YYEKEE (reference sequence). The CDR3 coding sequence is TGTGCCAGCAGCTTCCGGGGGCGAAACGAGCAGTACTTC. Amino acid sequence: CASSFRGRNEQYF.

J is TRBJ1-1 and V is TRBV9, with D hard to call. The CDR3 sequence is 16 residues long. Trimming shortened V by 0 bases and J by 3 bases, and 15 bases separated the two germline ends. Germline CDR1 reads SGDLS; CDR2 reads YYNGEE. This CDR3 is CASSVGPTESDTEAFF. The CDR3 DNA reads as TGTGCCAGCAGCGTAGGTCCCACAGAGTCGGACACTGAAGCTTTCTTT.

The V call is TRBV6-6, the J call TRBJ1-2; D uncertain. The CDR3 is 14 residues long. With 6 bases removed from V and 2 bases from J, the gap between germline ends came to 13 bases. Looked up from germline, CDR1 is MNHNY and CDR2 is SVGAGI (reference sequence). CDR3 protein: CASSLSAGNYGYTF. The CDR3 DNA sequence: TGTGCCAGCAGCCTCTCGGCGGGGAACTATGGCTACACCTTC.

This chain connects TRBV7-9 to TRBJ1-1, with 7 bases that match TRBD1. CDR3 size: 16 residues. V gave up 5 bases and J gave up 2 bases; unmatched junction bases: 11. Germline assignment: CDR1 SEHNR and CDR2 FQNEAQ (reference sequence). CDR3 sequence (DNA): TGTGCCAGCAGCCCCGTGACAGGGCGTTTCAACACTGAAGCTTTCTTT. Translation gives CASSPVTGRFNTEAFF.

Ten or more counts support this clone. The chain employs TRBV13 and TRBJ1-2; D uncertain. The length of the CDR3 is 15 residues. CDR1 and CDR2 (germline): PRHDT, FYEKMQ (reference sequence). Between the trimmed V and J ends, which lost 5 bases and 6 bases, there was a span of 19 bases. CDR3 coding DNA: TGTGCCAGCAGCCATTTTGTGGAGCGTTTGGATGGCTACACCTTC. Amino acid sequence: CASSHFVERLDGYTF.

The chain links TRBV27 to TRBJ1-2; no clear D. Trimming took 1 base from V and 2 from J, leaving 11 bases between them. The CDR3 runs to 15 residues. Germline-derived CDR1 and CDR2 are MNHEY and SMNVEV (reference sequence). The CDR3 coding sequence is TGTGCCAGCAGTTTATTAGAGTCAGCCAACTATGGCTACACCTTC. Translated: CASSLLESANYGYTF.

This clone has more than one count but fewer than ten. The chain joins TRBV6-1 to TRBJ2-7; 11 nucleotides align to TRBD2. Germline V gene lookup returns CDR1 MNHNS and CDR2 SASEGT. This CDR3 has 15 residues. V lost 1 base to trimming and J lost 2 bases; unmatched junction nucleotides: 1. The CDR3 protein is CASSEELAGAYEQYF. The CDR3 coding sequence is TGTGCCAGCAGTGAAGAACTAGCGGGAGCCTACGAGCAGTACTTC.

The chain recombines TRBV4-2 with TRBJ1-6; TRBD1 agrees at 7 bases. This CDR3 has 15 amino acids. CDR1 and CDR2 from the germline V gene are LGHNA and YNFKEQ. The V and J ends lost 4 bases and 9 bases, in that order; junction bases with no gene match: 9. The CDR3 loop reads CASSPDQGGGSPLHF. For the CDR3, the DNA is TGTGCCAGCAGCCCAGACCAGGGGGGTGGTTCACCCCTCCACTTT.

Remarks on this clone: Additional DNA sequences in this sample encode the identical CDR3. The chain is built from TRBV6-4 and TRBJ2-1; 13 bases agree with TRBD2. The trim removed 4 bases at V and 6 bases at J, leaving 3 bases unmatched. The CDR3 is 15 amino acids. Germline CDR1 is MRHNA and CDR2 is SNTAGT. This CDR3 is CASSAGLAGVNEQFF. CDR3 nucleotide sequence: TGTGCCAGCAGTGCCGGACTAGCGGGAGTCAATGAGCAGTTCTTC.

This clone was counted a few times. The chain recombines TRBV7-2 with TRBJ2-7; TRBD2 agrees at 7 bases. The CDR3 is 15 amino acids. After removal of 5 bases from V and 0 bases from J, the junction contained 7 bases not matched to a gene. Per germline, CDR1 SGHTA and CDR2 FQGNSA. This CDR3 reads CASSDRLARSYEQYF. CDR3 coding DNA: TGTGCCAGCAGCGACCGACTAGCTCGCTCCTACGAGCAGTACTTC.

The chain joins TRBV11-3 to TRBJ2-1; D remains unclear. Between the trimmed V and J ends, which lost 6 bases and 1 base, there was a span of 10 bases. CDR3 size: 14 residues. Germline assignment: CDR1 SGHNT and CDR2 YENEEA. CDR3 sequence: CASSPDTSYNEQFF. The CDR3 DNA reads TGTGCCAGCAGTCCAGACACATCCTACAATGAGCAGTTCTTC.

This chain uses TRBV5-1 with TRBJ2-1, with 7 nucleotides matching TRBD2. CDR1 SGHRS and CDR2 YFSETQ come from the germline V gene. The CDR3 totals 15 residues. V was clipped by 0 bases and J by 8 bases; unmatched bases: 8. The CDR3 reads CASSLALTSPHEQFF. In nucleotides, the CDR3 is TGCGCCAGCAGCTTGGCCTTGACTAGCCCCCATGAGCAGTTCTTC.

The V call is TRBV6-6, the J call TRBJ2-2; tentative D call: TRBD2 (5 bases). The CDR3 has 16 amino acids. Trimming removed 0 bases from V and 4 bases from J, with 12 bases in between. Per the germline V gene, CDR1 is MNHNY and CDR2 is SVGAGI (reference sequence). CDR3 sequence: CASSYSYRGITGELFF. The DNA of the CDR3 is TGTGCCAGCAGTTACTCATATCGGGGTATCACCGGGGAGCTGTTTTTT.

The chain has TRBV30 and TRBJ2-1; D is uncertain. The germline V gene encodes CDR1 GTSNPN and CDR2 SVGIG (reference sequence). The V end was cut by 1 base, the J end by 9 bases, with 10 bases between. This CDR3 has 12 residues. The CDR3 bases are TGTGCCTGGAGTGATCGCAATCGTGAGCAGTTCTTC. Protein: CAWSDRNREQFF.